This T cell receptor (beta chain) was identified during a study of graft-versus-host responses after intestinal transplantation. Germline CDR1 and CDR2: SGHRS and YFSETQ. This CDR3 spans 14 amino acids. The V and J ends lost 0 bases and 3 bases respectively, with 10 bases between them. A single count supports this clone. Its target is unknown. Clones were sequenced by immunoSEQ multiplex PCR, and TCRdb holds only the in-frame ones, with some missing. The sample carries just under 85,000 clones, 91% recorded once. This sequence originates from a human donor who was the organ donor for an intestinal transplant. Sequencing was performed on unstimulated CD8+ T cells sorted from spleen or lymph node cells, taken before transplant. The gene calls are TRBV5-1 and TRBJ2-7, with a possible D match to TRBD1 (5 bases). This CDR3 reads CASSLEAGNYEQYF. The DNA of the CDR3 is TGCGCCAGCAGCTTGGAGGCAGGGAACTACGAGCAGTACTTC.